In this sample, the clone carrying this T cell receptor beta chain turned up many times. Its antigen is unknown. CDR3 length: 13 residues. V lost 0 bases and J 4 bases, leaving 7 bases between the germline ends. The germline gives CDR1 LGHNA, CDR2 YNFKEQ. The sample is drawn from a study of T cell repertoires in cytomegalovirus infection. TCRdb re-called the reads through MiXCR, storing one row per CDR3 protein. This table holds approximately 500,000 distinct CDR3 sequences, about 17% found once. General study findings and limits: What dominated the ex vivo response were HLA-C-restricted CMV-specific TCR beta clonotypes.

Sequenced: CD8+ T cells from PBMCs. The genes are TRBV4-2 and TRBJ2-7; D ambiguous. The sequence was collected from a human donor in good health (CMV status not recorded). Some clones in this sample may be carry-over from other donors' samples. CDR3 coding DNA: TGTGCCAGCAGCCAAGAGAGAAGTTACGAGCAGTACTTC. It specifies CASSQERSYEQYF.